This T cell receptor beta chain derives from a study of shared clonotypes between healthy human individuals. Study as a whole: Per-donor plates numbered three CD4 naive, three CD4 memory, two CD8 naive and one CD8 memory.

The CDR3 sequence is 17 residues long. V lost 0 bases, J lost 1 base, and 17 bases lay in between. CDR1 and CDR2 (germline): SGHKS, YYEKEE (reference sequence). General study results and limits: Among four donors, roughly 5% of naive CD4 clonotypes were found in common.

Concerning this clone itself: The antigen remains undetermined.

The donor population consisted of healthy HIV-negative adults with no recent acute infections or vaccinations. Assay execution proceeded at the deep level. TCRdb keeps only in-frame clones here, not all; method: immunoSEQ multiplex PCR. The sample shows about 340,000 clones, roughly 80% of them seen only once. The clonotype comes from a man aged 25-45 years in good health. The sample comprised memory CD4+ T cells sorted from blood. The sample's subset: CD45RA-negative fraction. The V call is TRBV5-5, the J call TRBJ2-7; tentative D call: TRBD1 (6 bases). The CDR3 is CASSLVSPGHISYEQYF. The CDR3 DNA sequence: TGTGCCAGCAGCTTGGTATCCCCGGGACACATATCCTACGAGCAGTACTTC. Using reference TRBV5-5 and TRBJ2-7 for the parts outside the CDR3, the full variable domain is DAGVTQSPTHLIKTRGQQVTLRCSPISGHKSVSWYQQVLGQGPQFIFQYYEKEERGRGNFPDRFSARQFPNYSSELNVNALLLGDSALYLCASSLVSPGHISYEQYFGPGTRLTVT.